In its sample, the clone carrying this TCR beta chain was seen a few times. Its cognate antigen is unknown. Sequencing used immunoSEQ multiplex PCR; TCRdb keeps in-frame clones, though not all of them. The sample holds tens of thousands of clones, around 72% seen once. The data stem from a study of early stage breast cancer tumors. Overall study findings and caveats: Tumor and normal breast were distinguished via blood comparison in about 90% of the 16 patients. Compared with adjacent normal breast, tumors showed about 2.4-fold denser, more clonal T cells.

CDR1 is ENHRY, CDR2 SYGVKD, per germline. The V end was cut by 4 bases, the J end by 4 bases, with 16 bases between. The CDR3 loop spans 15 amino acids. Material: blood. The chain recombines TRBV10-3 with TRBJ1-1, with D hard to call. This clonotype originated in a person aged 45-60 years with breast cancer. CDR3 sequence: CAISGFVSSRTEAFF. CDR3 DNA sequence: TGTGCCATCAGTGGTTTCGTAAGTAGTCGCACTGAAGCTTTCTTT.